The source of this T cell receptor beta chain is a study of CD8+CD57+ T cells in acquired aplastic anemia. Looking at the study overall: Mean DNA quantity obtained from sorted CD4+ and CD8+ cells was about 3 ug.

This clonotype has at least ten counts. The antigen is undetermined. Researchers used genomic DNA as the template to profile TCR beta VDJ and CDR3. Each CDR3 protein gets one entry after TCRdb re-called the reads with MiXCR. The table records about 190,000 distinct CDR3 sequences, around half of them present only once. CDR1 and CDR2 (germline): SNHLY, FYNNEI. The CDR3 sequence is 16 residues long. The V end lost 8 bases, the J end lost 7 bases, and 24 bases lay between the germline ends. General study results and limits: Overlap between patients and controls comprised roughly 28 CD8+ CDR3 sequences.

The specimen sequenced was sorted CD4+, CD8+, or CD8+CD57+ T cells (not recorded which) from PBMCs. This sequence was found in a human donor in good health, serving as a control. V usage is TRBV2 and J usage is TRBJ1-5, with D hard to call. The CDR3 sequence: CASRRGPNEVGQPQHF. CDR3 DNA: TGTGCCAGCCGCCGAGGGCCCAATGAGGTTGGCCAGCCCCAGCATTTT.